The rows below give T cell receptor beta chains drawn from one sample of a study of blood T cell repertoires in COVID-19. The method was immunoSEQ multiplex PCR; TCRdb's version includes in-frame clones alone and lacks a portion of them. The sample lists over 130,000 clones, 80% to 90% occurring once. Sequenced sample: PBMCs or T cells enriched from blood (not recorded which). Source of these receptors: a woman aged 45 to 65 with acute COVID-19. The CDR3 runs from the conserved cysteine through the conserved F or W. D genes are given only for firm matches. Part of the rows lack a size; the others show once, few, many or a class for expanded clones.

j_call: TRBJ2-7; cdr3_length: 14; d_call: TRBD2; v_call: TRBV7-3; clone_size: NA; cdr3_nt: TGTGCCAGCAGTCGGACTAGCGGGAGCTACGAGCAGTACTTC; cdr3_aa: CASSRTSGSYEQYF
j_call: TRBJ1-2; cdr3_length: 14; d_call: NA; v_call: TRBV28; clone_size: NA; cdr3_nt: TGTGCCAGCAGTGCCCAGGGGCGCGGGGGGGGCTACACCTTC; cdr3_aa: CASSAQGRGGGYTF
j_call: TRBJ2-7; cdr3_length: 12; d_call: NA; v_call: TRBV29-1; clone_size: NA; cdr3_nt: TGCAGCGCTGGGACTCGCTCCTACGAGCAGTACTTC; cdr3_aa: CSAGTRSYEQYF
j_call: TRBJ2-6; cdr3_length: 17; d_call: TRBD1; v_call: TRBV5-8; clone_size: NA; cdr3_nt: TGTGCCAGCAGTATGGGACAGTTCCTCTCTGGGGCCAACGTCCTGACTTTC; cdr3_aa: CASSMGQFLSGANVLTF
j_call: TRBJ2-7; cdr3_length: 13; d_call: TRBD1; v_call: TRBV12-3/TRBV12-4; clone_size: NA; cdr3_nt: TGTGCCAGCAGGCTTACAGGGGGCAACGAGCAGTACTTC; cdr3_aa: CASRLTGGNEQYF
j_call: TRBJ1-1; cdr3_length: 13; d_call: NA; v_call: TRBV2; clone_size: NA; cdr3_nt: TGTGCCAGCAGTGTGTATAGGAACACTGAAGCTTTCTTT; cdr3_aa: CASSVYRNTEAFF
j_call: TRBJ1-5; cdr3_length: 15; d_call: TRBD1; v_call: TRBV5-1; clone_size: NA; cdr3_nt: TGCGCCAGCAGCCCCGGACAGGGGGCGGGTCAGCCCCAGCATTTT; cdr3_aa: CASSPGQGAGQPQHF
j_call: TRBJ2-7; cdr3_length: 14; d_call: NA; v_call: TRBV27; clone_size: once; cdr3_nt: TGTGCCAGCAGCTCCCTTGGAGGGTCGGTCGAGCAGTACTTC; cdr3_aa: CASSSLGGSVEQYF
j_call: TRBJ2-3; cdr3_length: 16; d_call: TRBD2; v_call: TRBV7-2; clone_size: NA; cdr3_nt: TGTGCCAGCAGCTTAGCAGCGGGAGGGTATTCAGATACGCAGTATTTT; cdr3_aa: CASSLAAGGYSDTQYF
j_call: TRBJ2-7; cdr3_length: 15; d_call: TRBD2; v_call: TRBV9; clone_size: NA; cdr3_nt: TGTGCCAGCAGCGCCTCTAGCGGGGGGCTCTACGAGCAGTACTTC; cdr3_aa: CASSASSGGLYEQYF
j_call: TRBJ1-4; cdr3_length: 15; d_call: NA; v_call: TRBV10-2; clone_size: NA; cdr3_nt: TGCGCCAGCAGGGACAGACTTTCAACTAATGAAAAACTGTTTTTT; cdr3_aa: CASRDRLSTNEKLFF
j_call: TRBJ1-5; cdr3_length: 17; d_call: NA; v_call: TRBV7-2; clone_size: NA; cdr3_nt: TGTGCCAGCAGCTTAAGTATTCAGGGGTCGACGGGGCTGCCCCAGCATTTT; cdr3_aa: CASSLSIQGSTGLPQHF
j_call: TRBJ2-1; cdr3_length: 14; d_call: NA; v_call: TRBV19; clone_size: NA; cdr3_nt: TGTGCCAGTAGCGGGTCTCAATCACCCAATGAGCAGTTCTTC; cdr3_aa: CASSGSQSPNEQFF
j_call: TRBJ2-2; cdr3_length: 14; d_call: NA; v_call: TRBV28; clone_size: NA; cdr3_nt: TGTGCCAGCGAGCTCCTTAGAAACACCGGGGAGCTGTTTTTT; cdr3_aa: CASELLRNTGELFF
j_call: TRBJ2-3; cdr3_length: 17; d_call: TRBD2; v_call: TRBV11-2; clone_size: NA; cdr3_nt: TGTGCCAGCAGCCTATTAGCGGGAGCCCGAAGCACAGATACGCAGTATTTT; cdr3_aa: CASSLLAGARSTDTQYF
j_call: TRBJ2-2; cdr3_length: 18; d_call: NA; v_call: TRBV5-1; clone_size: once; cdr3_nt: TGCGCCAGCAGCTCCAGGGGACGAGGAACGGGAAACACCGGGGAGCTGTTTTTT; cdr3_aa: CASSSRGRGTGNTGELFF
j_call: TRBJ2-2; cdr3_length: 15; d_call: TRBD2; v_call: TRBV10-1; clone_size: NA; cdr3_nt: TGCGCCAGCTTAGGGGCTAGCGGGAGTAACGGGGAGCTGTTTTTT; cdr3_aa: CASLGASGSNGELFF
j_call: TRBJ2-2; cdr3_length: 17; d_call: NA; v_call: TRBV4-1; clone_size: NA; cdr3_nt: TGCGCCAGCAGCCAAGTCGACATGGGGCTGAGCACCGGGGAGCTGTTTTTT; cdr3_aa: CASSQVDMGLSTGELFF
j_call: TRBJ1-1; cdr3_length: 11; d_call: NA; v_call: TRBV20-1; clone_size: NA; cdr3_nt: TGCAGTGGGGCCGGGGGCACTGAAGCTTTCTTT; cdr3_aa: CSGAGGTEAFF
j_call: TRBJ1-5; cdr3_length: 13; d_call: TRBD1; v_call: TRBV20-1; clone_size: NA; cdr3_nt: TGCAGTGCTAGTACAGGGGTGGGGCAGCCCCAGCATTTT; cdr3_aa: CSASTGVGQPQHF
j_call: TRBJ1-2; cdr3_length: 12; d_call: NA; v_call: TRBV5-1; clone_size: NA; cdr3_nt: TGCGCCAGCAGCTACACAGGGTACGGCTACACCTTC; cdr3_aa: CASSYTGYGYTF
j_call: TRBJ2-1; cdr3_length: 14; d_call: NA; v_call: TRBV7-8; clone_size: NA; cdr3_nt: TGTGCCAGCAGCCTATGGACAGTTCCGAATGAGCAGTTCTTC; cdr3_aa: CASSLWTVPNEQFF
j_call: TRBJ2-2; cdr3_length: 13; d_call: NA; v_call: TRBV12-3/TRBV12-4; clone_size: NA; cdr3_nt: TGTGCCAGCAGTTTAGGGGGACACGGGGAGCTGTTTTTT; cdr3_aa: CASSLGGHGELFF
j_call: TRBJ2-7; cdr3_length: 16; d_call: NA; v_call: TRBV5-4; clone_size: NA; cdr3_nt: TGTGCCAGCAGAAGAGGGGAAGAGAGCGGGTCCTACGAGCAGTACTTC; cdr3_aa: CASRRGEESGSYEQYF
j_call: TRBJ1-1; cdr3_length: 14; d_call: NA; v_call: TRBV19; clone_size: NA; cdr3_nt: TGTGCCAGTAGTAGACAACAGGGGAACACTGAAGCTTTCTTT; cdr3_aa: CASSRQQGNTEAFF
j_call: TRBJ1-2; cdr3_length: 14; d_call: NA; v_call: TRBV5-1; clone_size: once; cdr3_nt: TGCGCCAGCAGTCCTACAGGGCATGACTATGGCTACACCTTC; cdr3_aa: CASSPTGHDYGYTF
j_call: TRBJ1-2; cdr3_length: 13; d_call: NA; v_call: TRBV10-2; clone_size: NA; cdr3_nt: TGCGCCAGCAGCCTCGCCGGACAGTATGGCTACACCTTC; cdr3_aa: CASSLAGQYGYTF
j_call: TRBJ2-2; cdr3_length: 17; d_call: TRBD1; v_call: TRBV5-1; clone_size: once; cdr3_nt: TGCGCCAGCTGCCCTTTCCCGGGACAGGAGAACACCGGGGAGCTGTTTTTT; cdr3_aa: CASCPFPGQENTGELFF
j_call: TRBJ2-2; cdr3_length: 14; d_call: NA; v_call: TRBV11-3; clone_size: NA; cdr3_nt: TGTGCCAGCAGCATGCTAGCCCAACACGGGGAGCTGTTTTTT; cdr3_aa: CASSMLAQHGELFF
j_call: TRBJ1-3; cdr3_length: 15; d_call: TRBD1; v_call: TRBV27; clone_size: once; cdr3_nt: TGTGCCAGCAGGTCCGGACAGGGGGTTGGAAACACCATATATTTT; cdr3_aa: CASRSGQGVGNTIYF
j_call: TRBJ2-2; cdr3_length: 14; d_call: NA; v_call: TRBV30; clone_size: NA; cdr3_nt: TGTGCCTGGAAGCTGGAGGGCATGGGCGGGGAGCTGTTTTTT; cdr3_aa: CAWKLEGMGGELFF
j_call: TRBJ1-2; cdr3_length: 14; d_call: NA; v_call: TRBV10-3; clone_size: NA; cdr3_nt: TGTGCCATCAGTGAGTCGAACCTACAGGGAGGCTACACCTTC; cdr3_aa: CAISESNLQGGYTF
j_call: TRBJ2-2; cdr3_length: 15; d_call: NA; v_call: TRBV2; clone_size: NA; cdr3_nt: TGTGCCAGCAGTGCCCTACAGGGTGGCACCGGGGAGCTGTTTTTT; cdr3_aa: CASSALQGGTGELFF
j_call: TRBJ1-2; cdr3_length: 13; d_call: NA; v_call: TRBV21-1; clone_size: NA; cdr3_nt: TGTGCCAGCAGCACTACGGCTAACTATGGCTACACCTTC; cdr3_aa: CASSTTANYGYTF
j_call: TRBJ1-5; cdr3_length: 14; d_call: TRBD1; v_call: TRBV19; clone_size: NA; cdr3_nt: TGTGCCAGTAGGGACCGACAGGGGAATCAGCCCCAGCATTTT; cdr3_aa: CASRDRQGNQPQHF
j_call: TRBJ2-2; cdr3_length: 15; d_call: TRBD2; v_call: TRBV5-4; clone_size: once; cdr3_nt: TGTGCCAGCAGCACAAGGGGAGGGGCGGACGGGGAGCTGTTTTTT; cdr3_aa: CASSTRGGADGELFF
j_call: TRBJ2-3; cdr3_length: 16; d_call: NA; v_call: TRBV11-2; clone_size: NA; cdr3_nt: TGTGCCAGCAGTTCAACGGCGGGCCTCCACACAGATACGCAGTATTTT; cdr3_aa: CASSSTAGLHTDTQYF
j_call: TRBJ2-7; cdr3_length: 14; d_call: NA; v_call: TRBV18; clone_size: NA; cdr3_nt: TGTGCCAGCTCTACCACTCAGGCTTCCTACGAGCAGTACTTC; cdr3_aa: CASSTTQASYEQYF
j_call: TRBJ2-3; cdr3_length: 14; d_call: NA; v_call: TRBV6-2/TRBV6-3; clone_size: NA; cdr3_nt: TGTGCCAGCAGTTCTAGGGGGAGAATAGATACGCAGTATTTT; cdr3_aa: CASSSRGRIDTQYF
j_call: TRBJ2-5; cdr3_length: 14; d_call: TRBD1; v_call: TRBV13; clone_size: NA; cdr3_nt: TGTGCCAGCAGCGTGTACAGGGGTCGAGAGACCCAGTACTTC; cdr3_aa: CASSVYRGRETQYF
j_call: TRBJ1-1; cdr3_length: 12; d_call: NA; v_call: TRBV7-8; clone_size: NA; cdr3_nt: TGTGCCAGCAGCCGAGACAGATTTGAAGCTTTCTTT; cdr3_aa: CASSRDRFEAFF
j_call: TRBJ2-3; cdr3_length: 15; d_call: NA; v_call: TRBV7-9; clone_size: NA; cdr3_nt: TGTGCCAGCAGCCCCTGGGCGGGGTACACAGATACGCAGTATTTT; cdr3_aa: CASSPWAGYTDTQYF
j_call: TRBJ2-7; cdr3_length: 14; d_call: TRBD1; v_call: TRBV10-3; clone_size: NA; cdr3_nt: TGTGCCATTTCTTCCGGGACAGGGGGCTACGAGCAGTACTTC; cdr3_aa: CAISSGTGGYEQYF
j_call: TRBJ1-5; cdr3_length: 14; d_call: NA; v_call: TRBV6-5; clone_size: NA; cdr3_nt: TGTGCCAGCAGAGCCTCAGGGTGGGAACAGCCCCAGCATTTT; cdr3_aa: CASRASGWEQPQHF
j_call: TRBJ1-1; cdr3_length: 14; d_call: NA; v_call: TRBV5-4; clone_size: NA; cdr3_nt: TGTGCCAGCAGCTTGGAACCTACTAACACTGAAGCTTTCTTT; cdr3_aa: CASSLEPTNTEAFF
j_call: TRBJ1-3; cdr3_length: 13; d_call: TRBD1; v_call: TRBV27; clone_size: NA; cdr3_nt: TGTGCCAGCAGAGACAGGGTCGAAAACACCATATATTTT; cdr3_aa: CASRDRVENTIYF
j_call: TRBJ2-1; cdr3_length: 13; d_call: NA; v_call: TRBV19; clone_size: once; cdr3_nt: TGTGCCAGTAGTACTCAACTACCGACGGAGCAGTTCTTC; cdr3_aa: CASSTQLPTEQFF
j_call: TRBJ2-1; cdr3_length: 13; d_call: TRBD1; v_call: TRBV4-3; clone_size: NA; cdr3_nt: TGCGCCAGCAGCCAGGACAGGGGGGATCGCTTGTTCTTC; cdr3_aa: CASSQDRGDRLFF
j_call: TRBJ2-7; cdr3_length: 11; d_call: TRBD1; v_call: TRBV12-5; clone_size: NA; cdr3_nt: TGTGCTAGGAGACAGGGCTACGAGCAGTACTTC; cdr3_aa: CARRQGYEQYF
j_call: TRBJ1-3; cdr3_length: 16; d_call: NA; v_call: TRBV7-2; clone_size: NA; cdr3_nt: TGTGCCAGCAGCTTAGCCGAGGTTACCTCTGGAAACACCATATATTTT; cdr3_aa: CASSLAEVTSGNTIYF
j_call: TRBJ2-1; cdr3_length: 16; d_call: NA; v_call: TRBV5-6; clone_size: NA; cdr3_nt: TGTGCCAGCAGCAATGGGGCGGTAAGCTCCTACAATGAGCAGTTCTTC; cdr3_aa: CASSNGAVSSYNEQFF
j_call: TRBJ2-5; cdr3_length: 12; d_call: NA; v_call: TRBV5-6; clone_size: NA; cdr3_nt: TGTGCCAGCAGCTCGTGGGGAGTTCCCCAGTACTTC; cdr3_aa: CASSSWGVPQYF
j_call: TRBJ1-6; cdr3_length: 16; d_call: NA; v_call: TRBV7-2; clone_size: few; cdr3_nt: TGTGCCAGCAGCTTAGCATCAGGGACAAATAATTCACCCCTCCACTTT; cdr3_aa: CASSLASGTNNSPLHF
j_call: TRBJ2-5; cdr3_length: 15; d_call: TRBD2; v_call: TRBV4-1; clone_size: NA; cdr3_nt: TGCGCCAGCAGCTATCTAGCGGGAGTATCTGAGACCCAGTACTTC; cdr3_aa: CASSYLAGVSETQYF
j_call: TRBJ2-3; cdr3_length: 16; d_call: NA; v_call: TRBV5-6; clone_size: NA; cdr3_nt: TGTGCCAGCAGCCCAGGGGCCCTCGTAGGCACAGATACGCAGTATTTT; cdr3_aa: CASSPGALVGTDTQYF
j_call: TRBJ1-1; cdr3_length: 13; d_call: NA; v_call: TRBV7-9; clone_size: NA; cdr3_nt: TGTGCCAGCACATGGACAGAAAACACTGAAGCTTTCTTT; cdr3_aa: CASTWTENTEAFF
j_call: TRBJ2-4; cdr3_length: 13; d_call: TRBD1; v_call: TRBV12-3/TRBV12-4; clone_size: once; cdr3_nt: TGTGCCAGCAGACAGGGGCTGCAAAACATTCAGTACTTC; cdr3_aa: CASRQGLQNIQYF
j_call: TRBJ2-2; cdr3_length: 13; d_call: NA; v_call: TRBV2; clone_size: NA; cdr3_nt: TGTGCCAGCATAATAGATCTTCCCGGGGAGCTGTTTTTT; cdr3_aa: CASIIDLPGELFF
j_call: TRBJ1-4; cdr3_length: 14; d_call: NA; v_call: TRBV3-1/TRBV3-2; clone_size: NA; cdr3_nt: TGTGCCAGCAGCCAGCAAGGACATCCTGAAAAACTGTTTTTT; cdr3_aa: CASSQQGHPEKLFF